This record concerns one TCR beta chain sequence. The data derive from a study of identical twins. The V end lost 1 base, the J end lost 7 bases, and 14 bases lay between the germline ends. The CDR3 length is 15 residues. Germline CDR1 reads LNHDA; CDR2 reads SQIVND (reference sequence). TCRdb called the 5' RACE reads again in MiXCR, with one record for every CDR3 protein. The data show roughly 690,000 distinct CDR3 sequences, 20% to 25% seen once. Healthy Caucasians were all of the donors. The same data also went into a second study, on T cells expressing NK-cell markers. This second report adds: The study did not resolve the HCMV specificity of expanded NKG2C+ T cell clones.

This clonotype was sampled from a woman aged 18 to 35 in good health. The sample taken for sequencing was PBMCs. This chain connects TRBV19 to TRBJ2-1; the D gene is possibly TRBD1 (6 bases). This CDR3 reads CASSIGQAHGNEQFF. The CDR3 region has the DNA TGTGCCAGTAGTATAGGACAGGCTCACGGGAATGAGCAGTTCTTC.